A single sample gave rise to the 22 T cell receptor beta chains below, sequenced in a study of T-cell memory formation after mild COVID-19. MiXCR, applied by TCRdb to the 5' RACE reads, yields one record per CDR3 protein. The sample carries about 600,000 distinct CDR3 sequences, less than 25% recorded once. Sample: PBMCs or a T cell subset sorted from them (not recorded which). Receptors originate from an adult woman who had mild COVID-19 (a few samples of this study predate the infection). Cell type and time point are not known.

This clonotype has a handful of counts. The chain links TRBV5-6 to TRBJ1-2; 7 nucleotides agree with TRBD1. The length of the CDR3 is 16 residues. The V gene's germline CDR1 is SGHDT and CDR2 YYEEEE. V dropped 1 base and J dropped 6; count of bases not matched to a gene: 12. DNA for the CDR3: TGTGCCAGCAGCTTGCTCACAGGGGCGCAGGGAGATGGCTACACCTTC. It codes for CASSLLTGAQGDGYTF.

CDR3 bases: TGCAGTGCTCGGGGCGGGACTAGCGGATTCCAAGAGACCCAGTACTTC. Amino acids: CSARGGTSGFQETQYF. The gene calls are TRBV20-1 and TRBJ2-5, with 11 bases lining up with TRBD2. With 5 bases clipped from V and 1 base from J, the junction kept 9 bases outside the gene matches. The germline V gene has CDR1 DFQATT and CDR2 SNEGSKA (reference sequence). The CDR3 has 16 residues.

The chain is built from TRBV6-1 and TRBJ1-1; TRBD1 might be the D (6 bases). Looked up from germline, CDR1 is MNHNS and CDR2 is SASEGT. Trimming pared 5 bases from V and 0 bases from J, leaving 19 bases between. This CDR3 region has 17 residues. The CDR3: CASSYTITRGLNTEAFF. The CDR3 DNA sequence: TGTGCCAGCAGTTACACAATAACCAGGGGACTGAACACTGAAGCTTTCTTT.

This clonotype was picked up many times. The chain links TRBV24-1 to TRBJ2-3; D call uncertain. This CDR3 has 16 residues. Trimming took off 3 bases at V and 9 bases at J, with 21 bases between the two ends. Germline V lookup: CDR1 KGHDR, CDR2 SFDVKD. The chain's CDR3 is CATSDMAETLRSTQYF. DNA for the CDR3: TGTGCCACCAGTGATATGGCCGAGACCCTAAGAAGCACGCAGTATTTT.

The chain is built from TRBV7-9 and TRBJ2-3; D is possibly TRBD2 (5 bases). Germline V gene lookup returns CDR1 SEHNR and CDR2 FQNEAQ (reference sequence). Trimming cost V 7 bases and J 4 bases, with 15 bases left between them. The CDR3 extends over 14 amino acids. CDR3 nucleotide sequence: TGTGCCAGCACACCGGGGTCGAGGGCAGATACGCAGTATTTT. Its translation is CASTPGSRADTQYF.

This clonotype occurred a few times. J is TRBJ2-1 and V is TRBV9; 10 bases match TRBD2. The CDR3 spans 15 residues. The trim removed 0 bases at V and 5 bases at J, leaving 2 bases unmatched. The germline gives CDR1 SGDLS, CDR2 YYNGEE. CDR3 DNA sequence: TGTGCCAGCAGCGTAGGTAGCGGGGGGCACAATGAGCAGTTCTTC. It encodes CASSVGSGGHNEQFF. Full variable domain (rest looked up from reference TRBV9 and TRBJ2-1): DSGVTQTPKHLITATGQRVTLRCSPRSGDLSVYWYQQSLDQGLQFLIQYYNGEERAKGNILERFSAQQFPDLHSELNLSSLELGDSALYFCASSVGSGGHNEQFFGPGTRLTVL.

The chain has TRBV29-1 and TRBJ2-7; TRBD2 matches 7 bases. Germline CDR1 and CDR2: SQVTM and ANQGSEA. J gave up 1 base and V 7 bases, and 7 bases lay outside the gene matches. The CDR3 totals 13 residues. The CDR3 reads CSAGGVQSYEQYF. CDR3 nucleotide sequence: TGCAGCGCTGGGGGGGTCCAGTCCTACGAGCAGTACTTC.

The chain combines TRBV20-1 with TRBJ2-3, with 7 nucleotides matching TRBD1. CDR3 length: 13 amino acids. The germline CDR1 and CDR2 sequences are DFQATT and SNEGSKA (reference sequence). The V gene end was trimmed by 6 bases and the J gene end by 6 bases; junction bases not matched to a gene: 9. The CDR3 bases are TGCAGTGCCCCTCCAGGGGGAGCGGATACGCAGTATTTT. The encoded protein is CSAPPGGADTQYF.

The CDR3 is CASNRQGAQETQYF. Here the CDR3 DNA reads TGTGCCAGCAACAGACAGGGGGCCCAAGAGACCCAGTACTTC. V is TRBV7-9 and J is TRBJ2-5, with 10 bases lining up with TRBD1. V gave up 7 bases and J gave up 1 base; unmatched junction bases: 3. The CDR3 sequence is 14 residues long. CDR1 is SEHNR and CDR2 is FQNEAQ in the germline V gene (reference sequence).

This clonotype has a count of ten or more. The gene calls are TRBV7-2 and TRBJ2-1, with D perhaps matching TRBD2 (6 bases). V lost 3 bases and J 10 bases, leaving 16 bases between the germline ends. CDR3 length equals 14 residues. Germline V gene sequence: CDR1 SGHTA, CDR2 FQGNSA. CDR3 DNA sequence: TGTGCCAGCAGCTTGACGCCGGGAGCCTCGGAGCAGTTCTTC. Protein product: CASSLTPGASEQFF. Full variable domain (outside the CDR3, taken from reference TRBV7-2 and TRBJ2-1): GAGVSQSPSNKVTEKGKDVELRCDPISGHTALYWYRQSLGQGLEFLIYFQGNSAPDKSGLPSDRFSAERTGGSVSTLTIQRTQQEDSAVYLCASSLTPGASEQFFGPGTRLTVL.

V is TRBV19 and J is TRBJ1-2; D call uncertain. The ends were cut back, 5 bases at V and 0 bases at J, with 7 bases in the middle. The germline CDR1 and CDR2 sequences are LNHDA and SQIVND (reference sequence). CDR3 length: 13 residues. The CDR3: CASSGASNYGYTF. The CDR3 DNA is TGTGCCAGTAGTGGTGCATCTAACTATGGCTACACCTTC.

This sequence joins TRBV5-1 and TRBJ2-7; the D is unclear. The CDR3 has 14 residues. Germline lookup yields CDR1 SGHRS and CDR2 YFSETQ. V lost 2 bases and J lost 2, with 11 bases in between. This CDR3 reads CASSLPGSTYEQYF. CDR3 nucleotides: TGCGCCAGCAGCTTACCGGGTTCGACCTACGAGCAGTACTTC.

The rearrangement links TRBV7-2 to TRBJ1-2; the D gene is possibly TRBD1 (5 bases). Germline CDR1 is SGHTA and CDR2 is FQGNSA. Trimming shortened V by 10 bases and J by 5 bases, and 17 bases separated the two germline ends. This CDR3 is built from 13 residues. The CDR3 DNA is TGTGCCACCACGACCTTTCCAGGGTATGGCTACACCTTC. Its translation: CATTTFPGYGYTF.

This clonotype was seen at least ten times. The chain joins TRBV7-8 to TRBJ2-3; 7 nucleotides align to TRBD1. The CDR3 has 14 amino acids. Germline lookup yields CDR1 SGHVS and CDR2 FQNEAQ. V shed 7 bases and J 1 base; nucleotides not matched to a gene: 5. The CDR3 protein is CASKFRGRTDTQYF. As DNA, the CDR3 is TGTGCCAGCAAGTTTAGGGGGCGCACAGATACGCAGTATTTT.

This chain uses TRBV4-1 with TRBJ2-5, with D possibly being TRBD2 (6 bases). Germline V lookup: CDR1 MGHRA, CDR2 YSYEKL. This CDR3 comprises 15 residues. V was shortened by 0 bases and J by 1 base, with 9 bases between the two germline ends. DNA of the CDR3: TGCGCCAGCAGCCAAGATCTCGGGGGCCAAGAGACCCAGTACTTC. Protein: CASSQDLGGQETQYF.

This clonotype has a count of ten or more. The chain links TRBV7-6 to TRBJ1-1; D is uncertain. This CDR3 spans 15 amino acids. Germline CDR1 is SGHVS and CDR2 is FNYEAQ. Trimming took off 7 bases at V and 2 bases at J, with 17 bases between the two ends. The CDR3 DNA reads TGTGCCAGCAAGCCAACGTCACGTGTCAACACTGAAGCTTTCTTT. It specifies CASKPTSRVNTEAFF.

V usage is TRBV6-1 and J usage is TRBJ1-1; D unresolved. Between the trimmed V and J ends, which lost 3 bases and 12 bases, there was a span of 14 bases. This CDR3 is built from 12 residues. Germline V lookup: CDR1 MNHNS, CDR2 SASEGT. For the CDR3, the DNA is TGTGCCAGCAGTGAGATCGCAACCGTGACTTTCTTT. Amino acid sequence: CASSEIATVTFF.

This clonotype has more than one count but fewer than ten. The chain is built from TRBV5-1 and TRBJ2-3; 9 nucleotides line up with TRBD1. The germline CDR1 and CDR2 sequences are SGHRS and YFSETQ. V was pared by 1 base and J by 6 bases, with 9 bases of the junction left unmatched. The CDR3 spans 16 residues. The CDR3 nucleotides are TGCGCCAGCAGCTTGCCCGGGACAGGGCGTCGGGATACGCAGTATTTT. The encoded protein is CASSLPGTGRRDTQYF.

The CDR3 is CSATSGEYGYTF. CDR3 bases: TGCAGTGCAACTTCAGGGGAGTATGGCTACACCTTC. V and J are TRBV20-1 and TRBJ1-2; tentative D call: TRBD1 (6 bases). The CDR3 is 12 residues long. CDR1 is DFQATT and CDR2 is SNEGSKA in the germline V gene (reference sequence). The V end was cut by 6 bases, the J end by 5 bases, with 13 bases between.

This clonotype was found a few times. The V gene is TRBV10-3, the J gene TRBJ2-5; D might be TRBD1 (5 bases). The CDR3 has 13 amino acids. With 4 bases removed from V and 4 bases from J, the gap between germline ends came to 10 bases. Germline V gene lookup returns CDR1 ENHRY and CDR2 SYGVKD. CDR3 in DNA: TGTGCCATCAGTGGGGGCTCCTCAGAGACCCAGTACTTC. This codes for CAISGGSSETQYF.

The rearrangement uses TRBV18 and TRBJ2-7; 8 nucleotides agree with TRBD1. The germline gives CDR1 KGHSH, CDR2 LQKENI. CDR3 length: 15 amino acids. With 3 bases clipped from V and 2 bases from J, the junction kept 6 bases outside the gene matches. The CDR3 DNA reads TGTGCCAGCTCACCCAGACAGGGGCTAACCTACGAGCAGTACTTC. Residues: CASSPRQGLTYEQYF.

This chain uses TRBV4-3 with TRBJ2-1; 12 nucleotides line up with TRBD1. Germline V CDR1 and CDR2: LGHNA, YSLEER. The junction had 5 bases not matched to a gene; V was cut back by 4 bases and J by 7 bases. The CDR3 contains 15 residues. The CDR3 region is CASSLGQGASNEQFF. CDR3 coding DNA: TGCGCCAGCAGCCTGGGACAGGGGGCGAGTAATGAGCAGTTCTTC.